This T cell receptor beta chain was retrieved from a study of OX40 agonist ivuxolimab in advanced cancers. About the research overall: Patients took ivuxolimab, an agonistic anti-OX40 (CD134) antibody.

The protocol was immunoSEQ multiplex PCR, while the TCRdb copy is restricted to in-frame clones and leaves out a portion. Of about 15,000 clones listed, 70% to 90% are singletons. General study points: Dose levels from 0.1 to 3.0 mg/kg saw CD4+ and CD8+ blood T cells expand clonally by week 6.

A remark on this clone: Its antigen is as yet unknown.

The clonotype was recovered from an adult with an advanced solid tumor such as melanoma, head and neck, liver or kidney cancer. The starting material was CD4+ or CD8+ T cells sorted from blood, obtained in a trial of the OX40 agonist ivuxolimab.

The CDR3 DNA follows: TGTGCCAGCTGGTCCGACACCGGGGAGCTGTTTTTT. The encoded protein is CASWSDTGELFF. The chain uses TRBV6-1 and TRBJ2-2; D is uncertain. The V gene's germline CDR1 is MNHNS and CDR2 SASEGT. The length of the CDR3 is 12 residues. The V end was cut by 8 bases, the J end by 3 bases, with 7 bases between.